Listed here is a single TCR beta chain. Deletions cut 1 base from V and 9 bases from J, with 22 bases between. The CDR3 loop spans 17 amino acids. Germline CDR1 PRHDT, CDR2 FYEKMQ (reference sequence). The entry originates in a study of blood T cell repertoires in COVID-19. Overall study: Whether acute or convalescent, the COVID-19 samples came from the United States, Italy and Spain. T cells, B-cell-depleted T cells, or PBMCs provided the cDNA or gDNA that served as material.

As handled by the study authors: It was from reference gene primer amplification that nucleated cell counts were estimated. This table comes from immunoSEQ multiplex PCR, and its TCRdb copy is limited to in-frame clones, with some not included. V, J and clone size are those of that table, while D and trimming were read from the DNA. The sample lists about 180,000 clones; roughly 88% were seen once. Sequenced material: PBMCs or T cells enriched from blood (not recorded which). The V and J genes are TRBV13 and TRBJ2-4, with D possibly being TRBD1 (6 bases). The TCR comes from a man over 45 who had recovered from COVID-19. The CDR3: CASSLAAGEKLRGIQYF. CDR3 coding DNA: TGTGCCAGCAGCTTAGCGGCAGGGGAGAAGTTACGCGGCATTCAGTACTTC.